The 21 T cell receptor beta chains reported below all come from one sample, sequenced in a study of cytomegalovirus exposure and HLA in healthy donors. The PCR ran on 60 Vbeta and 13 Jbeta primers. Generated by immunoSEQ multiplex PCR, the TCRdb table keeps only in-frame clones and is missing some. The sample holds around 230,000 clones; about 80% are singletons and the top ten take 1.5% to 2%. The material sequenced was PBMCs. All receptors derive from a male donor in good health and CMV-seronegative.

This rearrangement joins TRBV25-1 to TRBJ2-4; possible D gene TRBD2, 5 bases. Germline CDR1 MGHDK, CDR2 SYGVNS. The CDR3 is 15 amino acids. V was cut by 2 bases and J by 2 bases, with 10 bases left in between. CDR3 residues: CASSEPGSTKNIQYF. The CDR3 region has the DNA TGTGCCAGCAGTGAACCGGGGTCAACCAAAAACATTCAGTACTTC.

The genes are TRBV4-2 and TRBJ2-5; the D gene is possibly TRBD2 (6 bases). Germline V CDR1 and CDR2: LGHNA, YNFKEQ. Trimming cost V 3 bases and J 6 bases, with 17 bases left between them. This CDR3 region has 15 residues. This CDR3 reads CASSQGRLGRQTQYF. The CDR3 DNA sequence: TGTGCCAGCAGCCAGGGTCGACTGGGGAGGCAGACCCAGTACTTC.

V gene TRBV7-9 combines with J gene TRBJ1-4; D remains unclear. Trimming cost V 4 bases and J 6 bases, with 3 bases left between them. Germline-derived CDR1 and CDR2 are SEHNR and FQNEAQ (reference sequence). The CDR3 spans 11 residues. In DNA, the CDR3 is TGTGCCAGCAGCTCAGATGAAAAACTGTTTTTT. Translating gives CASSSDEKLFF.

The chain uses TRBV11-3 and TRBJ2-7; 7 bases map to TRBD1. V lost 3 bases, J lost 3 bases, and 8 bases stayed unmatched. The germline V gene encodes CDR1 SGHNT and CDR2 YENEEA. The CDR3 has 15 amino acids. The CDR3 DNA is TGTGCCAGCAGCTTCAGGCCACGGGACAGCTACGAGCAGTACTTC. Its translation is CASSFRPRDSYEQYF.

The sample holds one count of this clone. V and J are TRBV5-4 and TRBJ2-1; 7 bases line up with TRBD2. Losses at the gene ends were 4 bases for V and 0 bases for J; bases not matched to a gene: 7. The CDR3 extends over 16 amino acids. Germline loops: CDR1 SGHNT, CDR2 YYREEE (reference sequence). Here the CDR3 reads CASSERGRGSYNEQFF. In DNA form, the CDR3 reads TGTGCCAGCAGCGAGAGAGGGAGGGGCTCCTACAATGAGCAGTTCTTC. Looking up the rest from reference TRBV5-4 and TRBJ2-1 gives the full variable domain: ETGVTQSPTHLIKTRGQQVTLRCSSQSGHNTVSWYQQALGQGPQFIFQYYREEENGRGNFPPRFSGLQFPNYSSELNVNALELDDSALYLCASSERGRGSYNEQFFGPGTRLTVL.

The CDR3 loop reads CASSPRTGNQPQHF. For the CDR3, the DNA is TGTGCCAGCTCACCACGGACAGGCAATCAGCCCCAGCATTTT. The chain uses TRBV18 and TRBJ1-5; D is perhaps TRBD1 (6 bases). V lost 1 base, J lost 2 bases, and 6 bases lay in between. CDR3 length: 14 residues. Germline V gene sequence: CDR1 KGHSH, CDR2 LQKENI.

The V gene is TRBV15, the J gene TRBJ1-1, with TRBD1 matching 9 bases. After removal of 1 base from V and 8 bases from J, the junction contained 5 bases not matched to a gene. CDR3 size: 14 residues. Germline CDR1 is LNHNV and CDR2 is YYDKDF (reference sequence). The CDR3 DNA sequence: TGTGCCACCAGCAGAGGACAGGGGGTGAGGGAAGCTTTCTTT. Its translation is CATSRGQGVREAFF.

In nucleotides, the CDR3 is TGTGCCAGCAGCTTAAACGGGGGGCAAACTAACTATGGCTACACCTTC. The encoded protein is CASSLNGGQTNYGYTF. This chain uses TRBV7-3 with TRBJ1-2; TRBD1 might be the D (6 bases). The V end lost 1 base, the J end lost 0 bases, and 12 bases lay between the germline ends. Germline loops: CDR1 SGHTA, CDR2 FQGTGA. The CDR3 length is 16 residues.

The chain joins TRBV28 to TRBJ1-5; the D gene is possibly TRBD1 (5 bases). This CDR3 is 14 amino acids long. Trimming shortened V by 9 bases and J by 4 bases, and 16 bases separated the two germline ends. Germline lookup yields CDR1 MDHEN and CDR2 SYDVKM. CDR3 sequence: CASRWGEGNQPQHF. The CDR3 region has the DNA TGTGCCAGTCGTTGGGGGGAAGGTAATCAGCCCCAGCATTTT.

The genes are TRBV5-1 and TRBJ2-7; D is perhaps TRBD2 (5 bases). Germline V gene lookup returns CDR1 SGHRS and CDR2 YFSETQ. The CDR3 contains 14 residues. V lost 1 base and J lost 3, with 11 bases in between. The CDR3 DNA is TGCGCCAGCAGCTTGTCTGGGAGCTTCTACGAGCAGTACTTC. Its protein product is CASSLSGSFYEQYF.

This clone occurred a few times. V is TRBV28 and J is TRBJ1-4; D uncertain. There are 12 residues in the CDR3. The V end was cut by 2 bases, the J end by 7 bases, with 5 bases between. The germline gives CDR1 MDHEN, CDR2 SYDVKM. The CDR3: CASSLLREKLFF. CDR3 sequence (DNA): TGTGCCAGCAGTTTACTCCGTGAAAAACTGTTTTTT.

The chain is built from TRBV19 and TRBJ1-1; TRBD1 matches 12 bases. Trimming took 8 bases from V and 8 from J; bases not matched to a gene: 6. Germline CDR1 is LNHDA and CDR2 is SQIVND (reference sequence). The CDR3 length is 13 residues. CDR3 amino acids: CASWDRGLAEAFF. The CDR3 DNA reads TGTGCCAGTTGGGACAGGGGGCTCGCGGAAGCTTTCTTT.

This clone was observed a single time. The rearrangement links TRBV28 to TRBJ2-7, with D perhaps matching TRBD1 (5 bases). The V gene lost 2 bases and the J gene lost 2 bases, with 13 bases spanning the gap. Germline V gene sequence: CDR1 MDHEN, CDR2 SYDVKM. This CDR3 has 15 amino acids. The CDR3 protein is CASSLRVGAPYEQYF. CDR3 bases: TGTGCCAGCAGTTTAAGGGTAGGGGCTCCCTACGAGCAGTACTTC.

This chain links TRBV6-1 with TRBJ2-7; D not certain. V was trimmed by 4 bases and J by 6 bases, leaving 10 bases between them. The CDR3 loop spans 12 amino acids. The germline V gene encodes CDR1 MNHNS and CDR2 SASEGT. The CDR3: CASSVGYGEQYF. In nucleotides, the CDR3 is TGTGCCAGCAGTGTCGGGTATGGCGAGCAGTACTTC.

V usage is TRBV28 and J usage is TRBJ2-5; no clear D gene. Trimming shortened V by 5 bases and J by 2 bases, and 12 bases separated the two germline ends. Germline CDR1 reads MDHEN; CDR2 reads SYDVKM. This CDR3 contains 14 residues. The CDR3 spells CASSSTVIQETQYF. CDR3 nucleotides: TGTGCCAGCAGTAGTACAGTCATACAAGAGACCCAGTACTTC. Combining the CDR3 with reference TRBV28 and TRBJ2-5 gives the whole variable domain DVKVTQSSRYLVKRTGEKVFLECVQDMDHENMFWYRQDPGLGLRLIYFSYDVKMKEKGDIPEGYSVSREKKERFSLILESASTNQTSMYLCASSSTVIQETQYFGPGTRLLVL.

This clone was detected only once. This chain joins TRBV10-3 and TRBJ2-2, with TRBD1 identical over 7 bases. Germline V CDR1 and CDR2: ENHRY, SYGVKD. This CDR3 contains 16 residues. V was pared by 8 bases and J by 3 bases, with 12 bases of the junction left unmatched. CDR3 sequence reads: CAIFEQGQGHTGELFF. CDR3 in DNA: TGTGCCATCTTCGAACAGGGGCAGGGGCACACCGGGGAGCTGTTTTTT.

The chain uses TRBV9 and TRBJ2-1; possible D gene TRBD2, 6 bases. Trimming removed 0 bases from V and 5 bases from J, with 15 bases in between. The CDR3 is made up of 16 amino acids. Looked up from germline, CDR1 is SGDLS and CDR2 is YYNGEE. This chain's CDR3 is CASSVAPGELDNEQFF. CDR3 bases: TGTGCCAGCAGCGTAGCTCCGGGGGAGTTGGACAATGAGCAGTTCTTC.

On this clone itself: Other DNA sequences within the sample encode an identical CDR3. The CDR3 region has the DNA TGTGCCAGCAGTTATCGGACAGGGCTCTTGAACACTGAAGCTTTCTTT. Residues: CASSYRTGLLNTEAFF. The rearrangement joins TRBV6-5 to TRBJ1-1; TRBD1 matches 8 bases. V shed 3 bases, J shed 0 bases, and the junction held 6 bases outside the gene matches. The CDR3 length is 16 residues. Germline values: CDR1 MNHEY, CDR2 SVGAGI.

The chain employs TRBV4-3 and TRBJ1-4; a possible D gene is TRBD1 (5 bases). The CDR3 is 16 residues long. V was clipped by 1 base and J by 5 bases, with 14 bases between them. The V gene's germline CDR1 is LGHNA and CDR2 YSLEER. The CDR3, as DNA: TGCGCCAGCAGCCAAGTATCGCGGCAGGGAAATGAAAAACTGTTTTTT. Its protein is CASSQVSRQGNEKLFF.

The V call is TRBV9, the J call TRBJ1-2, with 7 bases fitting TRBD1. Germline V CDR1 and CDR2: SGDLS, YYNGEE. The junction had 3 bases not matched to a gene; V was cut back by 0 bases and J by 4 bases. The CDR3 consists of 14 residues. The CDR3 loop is CASSVEGTAYGYTF. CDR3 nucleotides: TGTGCCAGCAGCGTAGAGGGGACAGCCTATGGCTACACCTTC.

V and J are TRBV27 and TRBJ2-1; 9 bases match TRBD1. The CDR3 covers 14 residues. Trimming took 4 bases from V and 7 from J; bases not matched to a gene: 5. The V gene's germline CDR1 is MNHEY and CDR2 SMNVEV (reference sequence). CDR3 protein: CASSWDRVRNEQFF. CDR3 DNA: TGTGCCAGCAGTTGGGACAGGGTGAGGAATGAGCAGTTCTTC.